The 12 T cell receptor beta chains below come from one sample, sequenced in a study of shared clonotypes between healthy human individuals. The data were produced by immunoSEQ multiplex PCR, yet TCRdb's version contains in-frame clones alone and is incomplete. The data show about 2.3 million clones, 80% to 95% seen once. Input material: naive CD4+ T cells from PBMCs. Subset reported: CD45RA+ positively selected. The receptors shown here come from a man younger than 30 in good health. Some clones in this sample may be carry-over from other donors' samples.

This chain uses TRBV6-1 with TRBJ1-5, with TRBD1 identical over 8 bases. J lost 0 bases, V lost 6 bases, and 4 bases had no gene match. Germline CDR1 reads MNHNS; CDR2 reads SASEGT. CDR3 length equals 15 residues. The CDR3 sequence: CASSRTGTSNQPQHF. In nucleotides, the CDR3 is TGTGCCAGCAGCCGGACAGGGACTAGCAATCAGCCCCAGCATTTT.

Notes on this clone: Sequence at one end of the junction differs from germline and may be a read error. Other DNA sequences in this sample translate to the same CDR3. The chain links TRBV30 to TRBJ2-2; 9 bases are a match to TRBD1. The germline gives CDR1 GTSNPN, CDR2 SVGIG (reference sequence). This CDR3 has 14 amino acids. The CDR3 region has the DNA TGTGCCTGGAGGGGGACAGGGAACACCGGAGAGCTGTTTTTT. It specifies CAWRGTGNTGELFF.

V usage is TRBV30 and J usage is TRBJ1-1; D is ambiguous. This CDR3 has 14 amino acids. V lost 2 bases, J lost 4 bases, and 14 bases lay in between. The germline CDR1 and CDR2 sequences are GTSNPN and SVGIG (reference sequence). The DNA of the CDR3 is TGTGCCTGGAGTATATTCCCCCTGAGCACTGAAGCTTTCTTT. Translation: CAWSIFPLSTEAFF.

The chain uses TRBV5-1 and TRBJ2-5, with D unresolved. This CDR3 contains 15 residues. Germline V CDR1 and CDR2: SGHRS, YFSETQ. V was clipped by 3 bases and J by 2 bases, with 14 bases between them. In DNA, the CDR3 is TGCGCCAGCAGCTCCGTTACCCCGTCGCAAGAGACCCAGTACTTC. Its translation: CASSSVTPSQETQYF.

This sequence joins TRBV29-1 and TRBJ2-3, with D tentatively TRBD1 (5 bases). CDR1 is SQVTM and CDR2 is ANQGSEA in the germline V gene. The CDR3 totals 16 residues. V was cut by 1 base and J by 1 base, with 15 bases left in between. CDR3 nucleotides: TGCAGCGTTGAAGGGGGCGCAAAGTTCGGCACAGATACGCAGTATTTT. This translates into CSVEGGAKFGTDTQYF.

The CDR3 nucleotides are TGCGCCAGCAGCTCCGACCTCTATGGCTACACCTTC. Its translation: CASSSDLYGYTF. The chain has TRBV5-1 and TRBJ1-2, with D hard to call. Trimming took off 3 bases at V and 4 bases at J, with 7 bases between the two ends. CDR3 size: 12 residues. The germline V gene has CDR1 SGHRS and CDR2 YFSETQ.

The CDR3 reads CASSQIEAEQFF. The CDR3, as DNA: TGTGCCAGCAGTCAAATAGAGGCTGAGCAGTTCTTC. The chain combines TRBV27 with TRBJ2-1; D not certain. Germline loops: CDR1 MNHEY, CDR2 SMNVEV (reference sequence). The CDR3 has 12 residues. V lost 5 bases and J lost 9, with 11 bases in between.

This chain links TRBV29-1 with TRBJ2-1, with 7 bases aligning to TRBD1. CDR3 length: 15 amino acids. Germline values: CDR1 SQVTM, CDR2 ANQGSEA. With V trimmed by 6 bases and J by 2 bases, 10 bases remained unmatched. This CDR3 reads CSVIPGQFPYNEQFF. CDR3 nucleotide sequence: TGCAGCGTAATCCCGGGACAGTTCCCCTACAATGAGCAGTTCTTC.

This clone was observed once. J is TRBJ2-1 and V is TRBV7-9; D is tentatively TRBD1 or TRBD2 (5 bases each). Trimming stripped 5 bases from V and 5 bases from J, with 13 bases between. The CDR3 contains 14 residues. The V gene's germline CDR1 is SEHNR and CDR2 FQNEAQ (reference sequence). The chain's CDR3 is CASSENRDHNEQFF. The CDR3 nucleotides read TGTGCCAGCAGCGAAAATCGGGACCACAATGAGCAGTTCTTC.

V is TRBV2 and J is TRBJ2-3, with D uncertain. The V gene's germline CDR1 is SNHLY and CDR2 FYNNEI. CDR3 length: 15 amino acids. Deletions cut 4 bases from V and 0 bases from J, with 11 bases between. CDR3 sequence reads: CASSARLGSTDTQYF. Here the CDR3 DNA reads TGTGCCAGCAGTGCCAGACTGGGGAGCACAGATACGCAGTATTTT.

V usage is TRBV7-3 and J usage is TRBJ2-5; 12 bases fit TRBD2. The CDR3 length is 16 residues. Trimming at V came to 5 bases and at J to 4 bases, leaving 8 bases not matched to a gene. Germline-derived CDR1 and CDR2 are SGHTA and FQGTGA. The CDR3 DNA reads TGTGCCAGCAGCGAGGGGTGGGGACTAGCGGGAGAGACCCAGTACTTC. This translates into CASSEGWGLAGETQYF.

This chain connects TRBV19 to TRBJ1-3; unclear D gene. V dropped 4 bases and J dropped 0 bases, with 7 bases sitting between them. CDR3 length equals 14 residues. Germline lookup yields CDR1 LNHDA and CDR2 SQIVND (reference sequence). As DNA, the CDR3 is TGTGCCAGTAGTAGGGCGCGCTCTGGAAACACCATATATTTT. Translating gives CASSRARSGNTIYF.